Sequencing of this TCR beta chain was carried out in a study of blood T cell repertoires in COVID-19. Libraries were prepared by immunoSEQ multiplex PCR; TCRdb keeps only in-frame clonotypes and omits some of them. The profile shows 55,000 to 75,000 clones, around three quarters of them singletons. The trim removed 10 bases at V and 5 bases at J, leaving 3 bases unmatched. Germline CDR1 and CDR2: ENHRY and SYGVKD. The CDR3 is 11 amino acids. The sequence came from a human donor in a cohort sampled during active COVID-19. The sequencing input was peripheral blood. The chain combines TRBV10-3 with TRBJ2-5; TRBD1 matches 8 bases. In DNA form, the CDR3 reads TGTGCCACCGGACAGGGCGAGACCCAGTACTTC. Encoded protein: CATGQGETQYF.